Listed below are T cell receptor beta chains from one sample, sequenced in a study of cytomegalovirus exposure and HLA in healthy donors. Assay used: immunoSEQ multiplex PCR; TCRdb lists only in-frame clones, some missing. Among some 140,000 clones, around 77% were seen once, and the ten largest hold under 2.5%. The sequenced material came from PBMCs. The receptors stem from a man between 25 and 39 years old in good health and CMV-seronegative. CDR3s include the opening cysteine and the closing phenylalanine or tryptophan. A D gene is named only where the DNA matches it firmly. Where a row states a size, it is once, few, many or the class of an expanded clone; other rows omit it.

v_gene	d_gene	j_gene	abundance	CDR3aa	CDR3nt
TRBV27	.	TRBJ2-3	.	CASRERADTQYF	TGTGCCAGCAGGGAGAGGGCGGATACGCAGTATTTT
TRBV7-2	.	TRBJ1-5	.	CASSLGLDQPQHF	TGTGCCAGCAGCTTAGGATTAGATCAGCCCCAGCATTTT
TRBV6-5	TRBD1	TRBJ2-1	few	CASAGTGGADEQFF	TGTGCCAGCGCCGGGACAGGGGGCGCCGATGAGCAGTTCTTC
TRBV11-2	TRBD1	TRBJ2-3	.	CASSLGFGQGVDTQYF	TGTGCCAGCAGCTTAGGTTTCGGGCAGGGGGTAGATACGCAGTATTTT
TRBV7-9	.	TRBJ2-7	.	CASSLGQVEQYF	TGTGCCAGCAGCTTAGGACAGGTCGAGCAGTACTTC
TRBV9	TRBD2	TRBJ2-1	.	CASSEGLVLYNEQFF	TGTGCCAGCAGCGAGGGACTAGTGCTCTACAATGAGCAGTTCTTC
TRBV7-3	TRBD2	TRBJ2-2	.	CASSPQGGDTGELFF	TGTGCCAGCAGCCCCCAGGGAGGGGACACCGGGGAGCTGTTTTTT
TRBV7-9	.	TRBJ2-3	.	CSSSLVPRSTDTQYF	TGTTCCAGCAGCTTAGTTCCGCGGTCCACAGATACGCAGTATTTT
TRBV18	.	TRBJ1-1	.	CASSPRGGRGTEAFF	TGTGCCAGCTCACCACGGGGGGGCAGGGGCACTGAAGCTTTCTTT
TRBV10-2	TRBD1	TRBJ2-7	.	CASSDPGQGPHEQYF	TGCGCCAGCAGTGACCCGGGACAGGGCCCCCACGAGCAGTACTTC
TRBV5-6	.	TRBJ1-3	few	CASSWQGGNTIYF	TGTGCCAGCAGCTGGCAGGGCGGAAACACCATATATTTT
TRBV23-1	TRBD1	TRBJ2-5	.	CASSQKYRDRGSKETQYF	TGCGCCAGCAGTCAAAAATACCGGGACAGGGGATCGAAAGAGACCCAGTACTTC
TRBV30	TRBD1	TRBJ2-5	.	CAWSYSGQGTVETQYF	TGTGCCTGGAGCTACTCGGGACAGGGGACGGTGGAGACCCAGTACTTC
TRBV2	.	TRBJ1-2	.	CASSSGRGGYTF	TGTGCCAGCAGTTCAGGGCGAGGTGGCTACACCTTC
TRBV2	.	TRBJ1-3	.	CAASNRDGNTIYF	TGTGCCGCCAGCAACAGGGACGGAAACACCATATATTTT
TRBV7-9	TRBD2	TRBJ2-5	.	CASSLSAGVRETQYF	TGTGCCAGCAGCTTATCAGCGGGAGTGAGAGAGACCCAGTACTTC
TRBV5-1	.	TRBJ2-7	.	CASSFGTLSYEQYF	TGCGCCAGCAGTTTCGGGACTTTATCCTACGAGCAGTACTTC
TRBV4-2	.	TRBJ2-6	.	CASSQGDTFSGANVLTF	TGTGCCAGCAGCCAAGGTGACACCTTCTCTGGGGCCAACGTCCTGACTTTC
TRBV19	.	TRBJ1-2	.	CASSWPNRYGYTF	TGTGCCAGTAGCTGGCCAAACCGATATGGCTACACCTTC
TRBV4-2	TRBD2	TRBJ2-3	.	CASSHKNKAGKDTQYF	TGTGCCAGCAGCCATAAAAATAAAGCGGGAAAAGATACGCAGTATTTT
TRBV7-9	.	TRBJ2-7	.	CASSPREERTHEQYF	TGTGCCAGCAGCCCTCGGGAAGAACGAACCCACGAGCAGTACTTC
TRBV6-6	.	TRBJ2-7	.	CASARGSYEQYF	TGTGCCAGCGCAAGGGGCAGCTACGAGCAGTACTTC
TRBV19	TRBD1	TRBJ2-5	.	CASSIVLGQGSGETQYF	TGTGCCAGTAGTATAGTTCTAGGACAGGGGTCCGGCGAGACCCAGTACTTC
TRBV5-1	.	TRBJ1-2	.	CASSLGQYGYTF	TGCGCCAGCAGCTTGGGTCAGTATGGCTACACCTTC
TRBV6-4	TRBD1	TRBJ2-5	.	CASSDGRGQGETQYF	TGTGCCAGCAGTGATGGCAGGGGGCAGGGAGAGACCCAGTACTTC
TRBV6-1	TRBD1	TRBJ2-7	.	CASSEMGQGAAQYF	TGTGCCAGCAGTGAAATGGGACAGGGGGCCGCGCAGTACTTC
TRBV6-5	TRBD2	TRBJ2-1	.	CASSYFAGEYNEQFF	TGTGCCAGCAGTTACTTCGCGGGGGAGTACAATGAGCAGTTCTTC
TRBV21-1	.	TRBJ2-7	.	CASSKSPRRRKGYEQYF	TGTGCCAGCAGCAAAAGCCCGAGACGGAGGAAGGGCTACGAGCAGTACTTC
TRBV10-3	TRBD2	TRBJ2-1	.	CAISEGTSGRSYNEQFF	TGTGCCATCAGTGAGGGGACTAGCGGGAGATCCTACAATGAGCAGTTCTTC
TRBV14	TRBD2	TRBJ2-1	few	CASSQAGGALGDEQFF	TGTGCCAGCAGCCAAGCGGGGGGGGCCCTCGGGGATGAGCAGTTCTTC
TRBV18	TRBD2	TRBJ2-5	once	CASSPGLAVWETQYF	TGTGCCAGCTCACCCGGACTAGCGGTTTGGGAGACCCAGTACTTC
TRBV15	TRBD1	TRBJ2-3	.	CATSSRQGEDTQYF	TGTGCCACCAGCAGCAGACAGGGGGAGGATACGCAGTATTTT
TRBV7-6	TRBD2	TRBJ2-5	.	CASSLGGTTEETQYF	TGTGCCAGCAGCTTAGGAGGGACTACCGAAGAGACCCAGTACTTC
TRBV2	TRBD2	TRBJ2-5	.	CASSQTSGRLETQYF	TGTGCCAGCAGTCAGACTAGCGGGAGGTTGGAGACCCAGTACTTC
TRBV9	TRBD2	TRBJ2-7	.	CASSVEAGGTYEQYF	TGTGCCAGCAGCGTAGAAGCGGGAGGGACCTACGAGCAGTACTTC
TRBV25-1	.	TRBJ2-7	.	CASSEAGFSYEQYF	TGTGCCAGCAGTGAAGCGGGGTTCTCCTACGAGCAGTACTTC
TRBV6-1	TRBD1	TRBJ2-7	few	CASSEGTGGLYEQYF	TGTGCCAGCAGTGAAGGGACAGGGGGCTTATACGAGCAGTACTTC
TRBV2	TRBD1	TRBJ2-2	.	CASSPGQGLGELFF	TGTGCCAGCAGTCCGGGACAGGGGCTCGGGGAGCTGTTTTTT
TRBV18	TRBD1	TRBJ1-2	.	CASSPTGGSGLIRYGYTF	TGTGCCAGCTCGCCAACAGGGGGCTCAGGCCTAATACGGTATGGCTACACCTTC
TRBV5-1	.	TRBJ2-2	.	CASSATGPGELFF	TGCGCCAGCAGCGCTACAGGGCCCGGGGAGCTGTTTTTT
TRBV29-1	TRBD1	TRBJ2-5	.	CSVNPGQGPETQYF	TGCAGCGTCAATCCGGGACAGGGTCCTGAGACCCAGTACTTC
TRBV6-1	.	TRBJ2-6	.	CASSEAQGNSGANVLTF	TGTGCCAGCAGTGAAGCGCAGGGGAACTCTGGGGCCAACGTCCTGACTTTC